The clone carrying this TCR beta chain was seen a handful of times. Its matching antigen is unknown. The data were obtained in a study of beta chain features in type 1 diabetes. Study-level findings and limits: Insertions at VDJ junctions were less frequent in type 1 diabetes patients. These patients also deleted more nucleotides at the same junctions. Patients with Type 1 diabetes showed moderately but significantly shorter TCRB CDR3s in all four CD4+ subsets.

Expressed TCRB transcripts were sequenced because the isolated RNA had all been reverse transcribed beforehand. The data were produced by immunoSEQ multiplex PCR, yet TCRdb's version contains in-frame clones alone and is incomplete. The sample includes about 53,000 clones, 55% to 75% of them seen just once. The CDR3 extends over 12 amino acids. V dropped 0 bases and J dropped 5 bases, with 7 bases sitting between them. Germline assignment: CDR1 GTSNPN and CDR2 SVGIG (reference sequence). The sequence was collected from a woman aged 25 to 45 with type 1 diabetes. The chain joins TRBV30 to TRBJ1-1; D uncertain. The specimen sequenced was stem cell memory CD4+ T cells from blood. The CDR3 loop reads CAWSVRRTEAFF. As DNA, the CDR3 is TGTGCCTGGAGTGTACGGAGAACTGAAGCTTTCTTT.